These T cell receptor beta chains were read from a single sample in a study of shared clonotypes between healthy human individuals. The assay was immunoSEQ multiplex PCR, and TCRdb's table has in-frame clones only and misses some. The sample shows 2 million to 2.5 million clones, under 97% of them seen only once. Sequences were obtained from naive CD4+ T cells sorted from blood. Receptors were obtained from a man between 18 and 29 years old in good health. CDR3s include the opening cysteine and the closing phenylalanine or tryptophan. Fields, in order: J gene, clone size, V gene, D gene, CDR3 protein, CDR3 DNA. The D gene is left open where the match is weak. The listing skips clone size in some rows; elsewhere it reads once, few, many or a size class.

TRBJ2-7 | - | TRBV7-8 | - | CASSSTRGKLREQYF | TGTGCCAGCAGCTCCACCAGGGGAAAGCTACGAGAGCAGTACTTC
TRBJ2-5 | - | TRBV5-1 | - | CASSSGGRGQETQYF | TGCGCCAGCAGCTCGGGGGGCAGGGGCCAAGAGACCCAGTACTTC
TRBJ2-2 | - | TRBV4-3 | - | CASSQDRSGTGELFF | TGCGCCAGCAGCCAAGATAGAAGTGGCACCGGGGAGCTGTTTTTT
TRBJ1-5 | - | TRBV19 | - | CASSETGLGSQPQHF | TGTGCCAGTAGCGAAACTGGCCTAGGAAGTCAGCCCCAGCATTTT
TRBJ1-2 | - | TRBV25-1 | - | CASSGQTRNGGYTF | TGTGCCAGCAGTGGACAGACGCGAAACGGAGGCTACACCTTC
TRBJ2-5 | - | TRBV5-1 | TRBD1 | CASSSGTGMEEETQYF | TGCGCCAGCAGCTCCGGGACAGGGATGGAGGAAGAGACCCAGTACTTC
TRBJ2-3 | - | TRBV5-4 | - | CASSLRGVADTQYF | TGTGCCAGCAGCCTGAGGGGGGTCGCAGATACGCAGTATTTT
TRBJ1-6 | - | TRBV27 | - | CASSLWSVVQGASSPLHF | TGTGCCAGCAGTTTATGGTCCGTTGTGCAGGGTGCTAGTTCACCCCTCCACTTT
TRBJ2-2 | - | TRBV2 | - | CASSESAANTGELFF | TGTGCCAGCAGTGAAAGCGCCGCGAACACCGGGGAGCTGTTTTTT
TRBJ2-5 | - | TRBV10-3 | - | CAISGSGNTQETQYF | TGTGCCATCAGTGGTAGCGGAAACACCCAAGAGACCCAGTACTTC
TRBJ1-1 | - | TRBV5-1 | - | CASSAELGTEAFF | TGCGCCAGCAGCGCTGAGCTGGGCACTGAAGCTTTCTTT
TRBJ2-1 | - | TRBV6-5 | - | CASSRTAGEQFF | TGTGCCAGCAGCCGGACGGCAGGGGAGCAGTTCTTC
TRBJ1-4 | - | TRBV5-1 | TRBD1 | CASSWTGGESEKLFF | TGCGCCAGCAGCTGGACAGGGGGTGAGAGTGAAAAACTGTTTTTT
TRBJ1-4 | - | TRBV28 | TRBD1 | CASSLAGQSNEKLFF | TGTGCCAGCAGTTTAGCGGGACAGTCCAATGAAAAACTGTTTTTT
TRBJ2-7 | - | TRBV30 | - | CAWSVLGEREQYF | TGTGCCTGGAGTGTACTGGGGGAGCGCGAGCAGTACTTC
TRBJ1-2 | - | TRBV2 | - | CASSETGGSNYGYTF | TGTGCCAGCAGTGAGACCGGAGGGTCTAACTATGGCTACACCTTC
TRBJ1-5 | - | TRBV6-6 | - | CASRRGQPQHF | TGTGCCAGCCGAAGGGGTCAGCCCCAGCATTTT
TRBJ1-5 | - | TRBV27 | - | CASSLRGLNQPQHF | TGTGCCAGCAGTCTCAGGGGACTTAATCAGCCCCAGCATTTT
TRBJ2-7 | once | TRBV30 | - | CAWSVSDRSYEQYF | TGTGCCTGGAGTGTATCTGACCGATCCTACGAGCAGTACTTC
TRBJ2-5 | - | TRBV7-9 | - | CASSTGLQETQYF | TGTGCCAGCAGCACCGGACTCCAAGAGACCCAGTACTTC
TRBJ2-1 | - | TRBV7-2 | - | CASTLARGSEQFF | TGTGCCAGCACTCTCGCTCGGGGGAGTGAGCAGTTCTTC
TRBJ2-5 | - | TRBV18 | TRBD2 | CASSPGLVGETQYF | TGTGCCAGCTCACCGGGACTAGTAGGAGAGACCCAGTACTTC
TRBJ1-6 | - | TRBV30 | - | CAWTGGDYNSPLHF | TGTGCCTGGACAGGAGGGGACTATAATTCACCCCTCCACTTT
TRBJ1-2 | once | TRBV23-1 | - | CASSQWRAGASGFYGYTF | TGCGCCAGCAGTCAATGGAGGGCAGGGGCCTCTGGTTTTTATGGCTACACCTTC
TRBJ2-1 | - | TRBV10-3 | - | CAITRIQGGEQFF | TGTGCCATCACCCGTATCCAAGGGGGTGAGCAGTTCTTC
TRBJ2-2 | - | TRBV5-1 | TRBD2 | CASSPAGGRTGELFF | TGCGCCAGCAGCCCCGCGGGGGGCAGGACCGGGGAGCTGTTTTTT
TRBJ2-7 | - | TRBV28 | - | CASSPPGTYEQYF | TGTGCCAGCAGTCCTCCAGGAACCTACGAGCAGTACTTC
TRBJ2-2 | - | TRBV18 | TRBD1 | CASSRDRGSTGELFF | TGTGCCAGCTCACGAGACAGGGGGAGCACCGGGGAGCTGTTTTTT
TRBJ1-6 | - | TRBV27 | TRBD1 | CASSFNRGTNSPLHF | TGTGCCAGCAGTTTCAACAGGGGAACTAATTCACCCCTCCACTTT
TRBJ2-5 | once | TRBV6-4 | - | CASSVNREGPQYF | TGTGCCAGCAGTGTTAACAGGGAAGGGCCCCAGTACTTC
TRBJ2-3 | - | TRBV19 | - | CASSPSLTHGTDTQYF | TGTGCCAGTAGTCCAAGTTTGACCCATGGCACAGATACGCAGTATTTT
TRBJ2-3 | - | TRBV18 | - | CASSPPGTDTQYF | TGTGCCAGCTCACCACCCGGCACAGATACGCAGTATTTT
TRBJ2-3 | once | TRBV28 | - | CASSWGKDDTQYF | TGTGCCAGCAGTTGGGGTAAGGACGATACGCAGTATTTT
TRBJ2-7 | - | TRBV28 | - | CASSLLGPYEQYF | TGTGCCAGCAGTTTATTGGGCCCCTACGAGCAGTACTTC